A selection of T cell receptor beta chains follows, all from one sample in a study of CD8 T cells in ankylosing spondylitis. TCRdb independently ran MiXCR on the 5' RACE reads; one entry per CDR3 protein. The table has about 24,000 distinct CDR3 sequences, over 10% seen once. The specimen sequenced was blood. The receptors come from a male donor with ankylosing spondylitis or in good health (not recorded which). Both conserved end residues are trimmed from each CDR3. Each record gives: J gene, V gene, CDR3 protein.

J gene: TRBJ2-5; V gene: TRBV28; CDR3 protein: ASSLELQETQY
J gene: TRBJ2-1; V gene: TRBV4-1; CDR3 protein: ASSQGWTSGRNNEQF
J gene: TRBJ1-5; V gene: TRBV12-3/TRBV12-4; CDR3 protein: ASSFGAGSSNQPQH
J gene: TRBJ2-1; V gene: TRBV6-2/TRBV6-3; CDR3 protein: ASSYSFTYNEQF
J gene: TRBJ2-4; V gene: TRBV6-2/TRBV6-3; CDR3 protein: ASAIAKNIQY
J gene: TRBJ2-7; V gene: TRBV4-3; CDR3 protein: ASSQNSGSGNEQY
J gene: TRBJ2-2; V gene: TRBV7-9; CDR3 protein: ASSPSGSATGELF
J gene: TRBJ2-3; V gene: TRBV7-2; CDR3 protein: ASSLHRSDTQY
J gene: TRBJ2-5; V gene: TRBV7-2; CDR3 protein: ATERGGGETQY
J gene: TRBJ1-3; V gene: TRBV28; CDR3 protein: ASSFRGRTFGNTIY
J gene: TRBJ2-4; V gene: TRBV9; CDR3 protein: ASSGTKNIQY
J gene: TRBJ2-3; V gene: TRBV6-5; CDR3 protein: ASSYGLAGGTDTQY
J gene: TRBJ2-1; V gene: TRBV28; CDR3 protein: ASSAGPTIFINEQF
J gene: TRBJ2-7; V gene: TRBV29-1; CDR3 protein: SGTSGTYEQY
J gene: TRBJ2-3; V gene: TRBV5-1; CDR3 protein: ASSLAGTDTQY
J gene: TRBJ2-3; V gene: TRBV5-6; CDR3 protein: ASSLATGGNTDTQY
J gene: TRBJ1-1; V gene: TRBV7-9; CDR3 protein: ASREHPEAF
J gene: TRBJ2-4; V gene: TRBV9; CDR3 protein: ASSVEGGRGSVNIQY
J gene: TRBJ2-1; V gene: TRBV2; CDR3 protein: ASRFTGTGGYNEQF
J gene: TRBJ2-3; V gene: TRBV20-1; CDR3 protein: SAQKQGLPDTQY
J gene: TRBJ2-3; V gene: TRBV7-3; CDR3 protein: ASSRGVVGTDTQY
J gene: TRBJ2-2; V gene: TRBV7-8; CDR3 protein: ASKIDRTNTGELF
J gene: TRBJ2-2; V gene: TRBV19; CDR3 protein: ASSKGQGFNTGELF
J gene: TRBJ2-5; V gene: TRBV9; CDR3 protein: ASSPGETQY
J gene: TRBJ2-1; V gene: TRBV27; CDR3 protein: ASSSGTSGRSAYNEQF
J gene: TRBJ2-7; V gene: TRBV3-1; CDR3 protein: ASSQGGRGLEQY
J gene: TRBJ2-3; V gene: TRBV20-1; CDR3 protein: SARGQGSSTDTQY
J gene: TRBJ2-7; V gene: TRBV5-1; CDR3 protein: ASSLGAVWAGEQY
J gene: TRBJ2-1; V gene: TRBV3-1; CDR3 protein: ASSPHTRNDEQF
J gene: TRBJ2-3; V gene: TRBV20-1; CDR3 protein: SPRTSPSTDTQY
J gene: TRBJ2-5; V gene: TRBV29-1; CDR3 protein: SVSPGAGLKETQY
J gene: TRBJ2-1; V gene: TRBV28; CDR3 protein: ASSLLGGSNNEQF
J gene: TRBJ1-4; V gene: TRBV4-3; CDR3 protein: ASSFGTGRNEKLF
J gene: TRBJ2-7; V gene: TRBV29-1; CDR3 protein: SVLAGSSPYEQY
J gene: TRBJ2-7; V gene: TRBV12-3/TRBV12-4; CDR3 protein: ASSLLDYEQY
J gene: TRBJ2-3; V gene: TRBV29-1; CDR3 protein: SVEAPYGPGNTQY
J gene: TRBJ2-1; V gene: TRBV20-1; CDR3 protein: SASGTSGNLQF
J gene: TRBJ2-5; V gene: TRBV29-1; CDR3 protein: SVERFTDQETQY
J gene: TRBJ1-1; V gene: TRBV7-9; CDR3 protein: ASSFNRDSEAF
J gene: TRBJ2-3; V gene: TRBV12-3/TRBV12-4; CDR3 protein: ASSRRQGALGDTQY
J gene: TRBJ1-1; V gene: TRBV7-6; CDR3 protein: ASSSQGGGTEAF
J gene: TRBJ2-2; V gene: TRBV11-2; CDR3 protein: ASSPLMGNTGELF
J gene: TRBJ2-3; V gene: TRBV24-1; CDR3 protein: ATGAWTGSTDTQY
J gene: TRBJ2-1; V gene: TRBV6-2/TRBV6-3; CDR3 protein: ASSFWNNEQF
J gene: TRBJ1-1; V gene: TRBV20-1; CDR3 protein: SASLGLRGMNTEAF
J gene: TRBJ2-2; V gene: TRBV7-8; CDR3 protein: ASSLARTTTGELF